Below, one T cell receptor (beta chain) is given with its context. No cognate antigen has been identified for it. Within one base of it there is no much larger clone, and no base qualities were kept. On the immunoSEQ human TCRbeta survey platform, TCRbeta CDR3 regions were amplified and barcoded with a two-step multiplex PCR. Illumina instruments were used to sequence the libraries, and IgH from the same samples was sequenced in parallel. Per the original workflow: Raw reads were filtered against IMGT V, D, J definitions and binned by a nearest-neighbor algorithm to remove PCR and sequencing errors. Clones were defined as identical nucleotide sequences, and differential abundance between tissues was assessed by per-clone Fisher exact tests with a pFDR threshold of p<0.01. Clones whose frequencies were too low for statistical inference were excluded by a minimum inclusion filter of 10 in either sample. The immunoSEQ Analyzer was used for pairwise clonal comparisons, and IMGT tools were used to assess gene family usage. This immuneACCESS table, as held by TCRdb, lists in-frame sequences with V and J called but not all clones. Of the missing ones, under half trace to an unresolved V gene in checked studies; the others have no known cause. The D gene and trimming were derived from the DNA, and the V and J assignments and clone size from that table. The sample table holds 95,000 or so clones, of which less than 80% were seen once. The ten largest clones add up to roughly 2% of the sample.

The entry originates in a study of fetal regulatory T cell absence and autoimmunity (dated by TCRdb to about 2017). About the investigation overall: Exocrine pancreas autoimmunity was seen in the IPEX patients without clinical diabetes.

Summary of the overall study and its limitations: The TCR compartment showed significant oligoclonal enrichment in pancreas versus cord blood, with some top clones over 95-fold enriched. The oligoclonal enrichment was taken as support for antigen-driven autoimmunity in the pancreas before birth in IPEX syndrome. Cord blood and pancreas had broadly similar TRB gene family usage, resembling published neonatal and adult repertoires.

Via the germline V gene, CDR1 is SGHRS and CDR2 YFSETQ. For this chain, trimming is 0 bases at the V end and 0 bases at the J end, and the number of junction bases without a gene match is 3. From its cysteine to its phenylalanine, the CDR3 spans 15 amino acids. Of all the DNA, just the CDR3 is kept, 45 bases in frame from base 1. Repertoire sequencing was done on genomic DNA taken from frozen pancreas tissue. The DNeasy Blood and Tissue Kit was used to extract roughly 1.7-3.2 ug of genomic DNA from either umbilical cord blood or frozen pancreas. Recombination linked TRBV5-1 to TRBJ2-7, with 7 bases matching TRBD2. What was sequenced was pancreas tissue. This clonotype originated in a male donor with IPEX syndrome. The sequence in DNA is TGCGCCAGCAGCTTGGCGAGCGGGGCCTCCTACGAGCAGTACTTC. Its protein reads: CASSLASGASYEQYF. The full variable domain, completed from the reference TRBV5-1 and TRBJ2-7 proteins outside the CDR3, reads KAGVTQTPRYLIKTRGQQVTLSCSPISGHRSVSWYQQTPGQGLQFLFEYFSETQRNKGNFPGRFSGRQFSNSRSEMNVSTLELGDSALYLCASSLASGASYEQYFGPGTRLTVT.